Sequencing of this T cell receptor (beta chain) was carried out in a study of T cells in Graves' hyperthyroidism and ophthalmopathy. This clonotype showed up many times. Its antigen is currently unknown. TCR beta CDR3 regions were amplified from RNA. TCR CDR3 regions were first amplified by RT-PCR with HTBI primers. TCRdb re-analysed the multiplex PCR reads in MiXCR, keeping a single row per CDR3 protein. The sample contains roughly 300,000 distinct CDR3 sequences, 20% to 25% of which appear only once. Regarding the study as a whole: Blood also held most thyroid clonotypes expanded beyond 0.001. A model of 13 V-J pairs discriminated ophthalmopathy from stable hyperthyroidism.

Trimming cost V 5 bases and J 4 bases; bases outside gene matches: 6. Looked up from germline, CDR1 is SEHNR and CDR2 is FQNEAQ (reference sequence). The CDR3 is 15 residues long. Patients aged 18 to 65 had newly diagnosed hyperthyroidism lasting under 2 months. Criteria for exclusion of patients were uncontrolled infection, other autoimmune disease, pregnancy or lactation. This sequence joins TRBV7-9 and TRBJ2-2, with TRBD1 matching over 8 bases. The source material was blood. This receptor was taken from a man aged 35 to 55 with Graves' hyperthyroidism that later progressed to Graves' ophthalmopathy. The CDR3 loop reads CASSLMTGATGELFF. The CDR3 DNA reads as TGTGCCAGCAGCCTGATGACAGGGGCCACCGGGGAGCTGTTTTTT. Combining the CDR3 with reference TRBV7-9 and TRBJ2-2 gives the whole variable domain DTGVSQNPRHKITKRGQNVTFRCDPISEHNRLYWYRQTLGQGPEFLTYFQNEAQLEKSRLLSDRFSAERPKGSFSTLEIQRTEQGDSAMYLCASSLMTGATGELFFGEGSRLTVL.